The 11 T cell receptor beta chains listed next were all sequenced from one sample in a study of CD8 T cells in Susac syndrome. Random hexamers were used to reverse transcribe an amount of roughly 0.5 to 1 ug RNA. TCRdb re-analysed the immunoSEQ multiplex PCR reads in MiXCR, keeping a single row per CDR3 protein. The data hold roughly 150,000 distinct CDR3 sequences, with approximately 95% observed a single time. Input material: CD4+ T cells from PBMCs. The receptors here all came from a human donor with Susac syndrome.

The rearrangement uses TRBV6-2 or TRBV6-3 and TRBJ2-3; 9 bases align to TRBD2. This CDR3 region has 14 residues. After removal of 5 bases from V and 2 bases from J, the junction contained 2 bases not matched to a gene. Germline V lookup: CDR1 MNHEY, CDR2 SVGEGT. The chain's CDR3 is CASSRLADTDTQYF. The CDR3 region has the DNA TGTGCCAGCAGTCGACTAGCGGACACAGATACGCAGTATTTT.

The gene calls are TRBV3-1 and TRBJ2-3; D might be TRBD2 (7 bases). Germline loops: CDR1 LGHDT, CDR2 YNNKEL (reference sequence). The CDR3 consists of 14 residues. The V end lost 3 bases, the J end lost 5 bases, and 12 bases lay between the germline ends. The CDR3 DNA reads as TGTGCCAGCAGCCAGGGGGGGGGCAAAGATACGCAGTATTTT. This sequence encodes CASSQGGGKDTQYF.

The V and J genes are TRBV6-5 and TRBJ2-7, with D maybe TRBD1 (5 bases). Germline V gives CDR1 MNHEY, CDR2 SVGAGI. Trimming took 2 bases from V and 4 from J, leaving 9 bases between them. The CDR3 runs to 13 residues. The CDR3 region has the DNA TGTGCCAGCAGTTACGACGCAGGGTACGAGCAGTACTTC. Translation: CASSYDAGYEQYF.

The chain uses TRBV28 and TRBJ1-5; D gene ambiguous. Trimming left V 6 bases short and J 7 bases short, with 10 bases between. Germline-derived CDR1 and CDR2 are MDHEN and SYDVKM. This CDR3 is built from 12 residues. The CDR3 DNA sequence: TGTGCCAGCAGCTCAGGTTCCCAGCCCCAGCATTTT. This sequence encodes CASSSGSQPQHF. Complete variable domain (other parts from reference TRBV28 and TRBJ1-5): DVKVTQSSRYLVKRTGEKVFLECVQDMDHENMFWYRQDPGLGLRLIYFSYDVKMKEKGDIPEGYSVSREKKERFSLILESASTNQTSMYLCASSSGSQPQHFGDGTRLSIL.

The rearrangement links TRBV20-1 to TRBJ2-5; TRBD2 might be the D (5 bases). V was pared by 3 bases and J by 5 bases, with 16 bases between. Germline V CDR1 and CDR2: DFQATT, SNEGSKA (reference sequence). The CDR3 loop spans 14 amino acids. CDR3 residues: CSARAGGASETQYF. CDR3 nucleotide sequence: TGCAGTGCTAGGGCCGGAGGAGCCTCTGAGACCCAGTACTTC.

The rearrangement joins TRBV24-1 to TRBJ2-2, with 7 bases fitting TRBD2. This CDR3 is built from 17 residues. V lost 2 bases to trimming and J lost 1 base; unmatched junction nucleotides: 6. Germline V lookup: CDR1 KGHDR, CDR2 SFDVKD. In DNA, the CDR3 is TGTGCCACCAGTGATTCCGGGGACTACCAGAACACCGGGGAGCTGTTTTTT. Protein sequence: CATSDSGDYQNTGELFF.

CDR3 nucleotide sequence: TGTGCCAGCAGCTTGACAGATATCTATGGCTACACCTTC. The encoded protein is CASSLTDIYGYTF. The chain uses TRBV9 and TRBJ1-2; TRBD1 might be the D (5 bases). In germline, CDR1 is SGDLS, CDR2 YYNGEE. Trimming left V 4 bases short and J 4 bases short, with 11 bases between. CDR3 length equals 13 residues.

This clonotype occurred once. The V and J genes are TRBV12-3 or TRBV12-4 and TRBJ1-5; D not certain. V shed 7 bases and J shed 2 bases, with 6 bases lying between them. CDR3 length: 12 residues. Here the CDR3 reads CASTWGNQPQHF. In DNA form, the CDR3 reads TGTGCCAGCACCTGGGGCAATCAGCCCCAGCATTTT.

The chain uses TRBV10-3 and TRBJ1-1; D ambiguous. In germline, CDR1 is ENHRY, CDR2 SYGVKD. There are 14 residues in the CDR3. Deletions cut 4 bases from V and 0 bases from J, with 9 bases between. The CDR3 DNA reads TGTGCCATCAGTGGCGTGACAATGAACACTGAAGCTTTCTTT. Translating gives CAISGVTMNTEAFF.

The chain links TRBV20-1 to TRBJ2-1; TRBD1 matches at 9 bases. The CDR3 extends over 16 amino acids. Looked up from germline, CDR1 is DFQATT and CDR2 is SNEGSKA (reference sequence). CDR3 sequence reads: CRAKPLGTGTYNEQFF. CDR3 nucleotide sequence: TGCAGGGCCAAGCCCCTAGGGACAGGGACCTACAATGAGCAGTTCTTC.

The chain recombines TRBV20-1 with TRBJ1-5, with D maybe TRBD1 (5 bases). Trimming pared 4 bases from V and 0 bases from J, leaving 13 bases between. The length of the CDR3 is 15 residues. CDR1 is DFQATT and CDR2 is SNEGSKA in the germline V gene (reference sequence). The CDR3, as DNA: TGCAGTGCTATATTCCGGGGGGGTAGCAATCAGCCCCAGCATTTT. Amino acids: CSAIFRGGSNQPQHF.